What follows describes a single T cell receptor beta chain. Libraries were prepared by immunoSEQ multiplex PCR; TCRdb keeps only in-frame clonotypes and omits some of them. This table holds 120,000 to 150,000 clones, 84% found once. These data belong to a study of blood T cell repertoires in COVID-19. The germline V gene encodes CDR1 SGHVS and CDR2 FNYEAQ. The CDR3 length is 15 residues. The germline V and J ends were trimmed by 4 bases and 0 bases, with 9 bases remaining between them. This TCR was recovered from a human donor in a cohort sampled during active COVID-19. Sequencing was performed on peripheral blood. The J gene is TRBJ1-4, the V gene TRBV7-6; maybe TRBD1 (6 bases). The CDR3 protein is CASSSGHSTNEKLFF. In DNA form, the CDR3 reads TGTGCCAGCAGCTCGGGACACTCAACTAATGAAAAACTGTTTTTT.